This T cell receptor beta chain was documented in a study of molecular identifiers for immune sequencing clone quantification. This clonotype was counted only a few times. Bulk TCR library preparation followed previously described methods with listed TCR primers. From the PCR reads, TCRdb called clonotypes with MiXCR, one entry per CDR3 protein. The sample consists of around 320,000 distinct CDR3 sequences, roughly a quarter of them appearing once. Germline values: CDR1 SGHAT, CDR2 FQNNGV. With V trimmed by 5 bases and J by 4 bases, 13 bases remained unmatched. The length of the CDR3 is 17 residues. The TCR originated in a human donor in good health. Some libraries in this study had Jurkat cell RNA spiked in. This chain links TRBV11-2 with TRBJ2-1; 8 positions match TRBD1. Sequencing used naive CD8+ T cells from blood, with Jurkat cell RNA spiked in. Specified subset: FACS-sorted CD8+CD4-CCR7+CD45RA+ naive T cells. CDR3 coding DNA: TGTGCCAGCAGCCCTACATTTGGGGACAGGAATTACAATGAGCAGTTCTTC. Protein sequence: CASSPTFGDRNYNEQFF.